This is a list of T cell receptor beta chains from one sample in a study of identical twins. TCRdb itself ran the 5' RACE reads through MiXCR, one entry per CDR3 protein. The profile shows approximately 410,000 distinct CDR3 sequences, about 18% of them singletons. The sample taken for sequencing was naive T cells sorted from blood. All receptors derive from a man aged 45 to 65 in good health. CDR3s include the opening cysteine and the closing phenylalanine or tryptophan. The order of the fields is CDR3 protein, clone size, V gene, J gene. Expanded clones are given a class, and other clones once, few, many or no size at all.

CDR3: CASSLGLAGGTSSTDTQYF
size: -
V: TRBV11-2
J: TRBJ2-3

CDR3: CPLRSTWYEQYF
size: -
V: TRBV29-1
J: TRBJ2-7

CDR3: CASSQEVWVDEQFF
size: few
V: TRBV4-3
J: TRBJ2-1

CDR3: CASSLTGGEDTQYF
size: many
V: TRBV4-3
J: TRBJ2-3

CDR3: CASSLRGVENSPLHF
size: -
V: TRBV7-2
J: TRBJ1-6

CDR3: CAVRGESGTEAFF
size: -
V: TRBV10-3
J: TRBJ1-1

CDR3: CASSLVGQGAKNIQYF
size: -
V: TRBV5-1
J: TRBJ2-4

CDR3: CASTGDRQETQYF
size: -
V: TRBV12-3/TRBV12-4
J: TRBJ2-5

CDR3: CASKGLAANTGELFF
size: -
V: TRBV2
J: TRBJ2-2

CDR3: CASSDEPARVSYNSPLHF
size: many
V: TRBV2
J: TRBJ1-6

CDR3: CSALRQGSGYTF
size: many
V: TRBV20-1
J: TRBJ1-2

CDR3: CASSLTKGTFYTDTQYF
size: few
V: TRBV7-2
J: TRBJ2-3

CDR3: CASSVDRGRQETQYF
size: -
V: TRBV7-9
J: TRBJ2-5

CDR3: CASSLMRSYEQYF
size: -
V: TRBV5-1
J: TRBJ2-7

CDR3: CATSRGDRTHQPQHF
size: many
V: TRBV15
J: TRBJ1-5

CDR3: CASSFSGGGDTQYF
size: -
V: TRBV7-9
J: TRBJ2-3

CDR3: CATRRQVYPYEQYF
size: -
V: TRBV3-1
J: TRBJ2-7

CDR3: CASSHGGGGYGYTF
size: -
V: TRBV3-1
J: TRBJ1-2

CDR3: CSAKDTDLSGEYGYTF
size: many
V: TRBV20-1
J: TRBJ1-2

CDR3: CASSRTSGRANEQFF
size: many
V: TRBV19
J: TRBJ2-1

CDR3: CASSTLSGIKRETQYF
size: many
V: TRBV6-1
J: TRBJ2-5

CDR3: CASSQEAAGVNYGYTF
size: few
V: TRBV3-1
J: TRBJ1-2

CDR3: CASSFARGRGAYEQYF
size: many
V: TRBV28
J: TRBJ2-7

CDR3: CASSLTVPRGRRETQYF
size: few
V: TRBV7-8
J: TRBJ2-5

CDR3: CASSFGTGVYSPLHF
size: -
V: TRBV12-3/TRBV12-4
J: TRBJ1-6

CDR3: CASRARDQTYNEQFF
size: few
V: TRBV12-3/TRBV12-4
J: TRBJ2-1

CDR3: CASSLTYRAGETQYF
size: -
V: TRBV27
J: TRBJ2-5

CDR3: CASSYSEIYNEQFF
size: -
V: TRBV6-2/TRBV6-3
J: TRBJ2-1

CDR3: CATRSSTDTQYF
size: -
V: TRBV24-1
J: TRBJ2-3

CDR3: CAISEGMDTDTQYF
size: many
V: TRBV10-3
J: TRBJ2-3

CDR3: CASSLDGKHTDTQYF
size: many
V: TRBV11-2
J: TRBJ2-3

CDR3: CASSYGQGSTYEQYF
size: many
V: TRBV9
J: TRBJ2-7

CDR3: CASSSDPRYEQYF
size: -
V: TRBV5-1
J: TRBJ2-7

CDR3: CSVKRPQGSTDTQYF
size: many
V: TRBV29-1
J: TRBJ2-3

CDR3: CATSPGQGRETQYF
size: many
V: TRBV19
J: TRBJ2-5

CDR3: CATSTRSGNTEAFF
size: -
V: TRBV15
J: TRBJ1-1

CDR3: CASSTTGGHEQYF
size: -
V: TRBV27
J: TRBJ2-7

CDR3: CASNSHGSSYNEQFF
size: few
V: TRBV6-2/TRBV6-3
J: TRBJ2-1

CDR3: CASKIAQNLPYEQYF
size: few
V: TRBV6-2/TRBV6-3
J: TRBJ2-7

CDR3: CASSVAPREVGELFF
size: many
V: TRBV9
J: TRBJ2-2

CDR3: CASSPIRPAFGTDTQYF
size: -
V: TRBV18
J: TRBJ2-3